This T cell receptor (beta chain) was sequenced during a study of blood T cell repertoires in COVID-19. Study-level background: Sample material is recorded as cDNA or gDNA derived from T cells, B-cell-depleted T cells, or PBMCs.

Per the original methods: Researchers report that nucleated cell counts were estimated from reference gene primer amplification. Clones were read by immunoSEQ multiplex PCR, and TCRdb kept only the in-frame ones, dropping some. V and J calls and clone size are those listed in that table; D and trimming were worked out from the DNA. The data show 100,000 to 120,000 clones, 85% to 90% seen once. Germline values: CDR1 SGHNT, CDR2 YENEEA. V was shortened by 1 base and J by 2 bases, with 8 bases between the two germline ends. This CDR3 comprises 14 residues. The V call is TRBV11-3, the J call TRBJ2-5; a possible D gene is TRBD1 (6 bases). The TCR originated in a man in his fifties or sixties with acute or convalescent COVID-19. The sample consisted of peripheral blood. The CDR3: CASSLVGQQETQYF. CDR3 bases: TGTGCCAGCAGCTTAGTTGGACAGCAAGAGACCCAGTACTTC.